This T cell receptor (beta chain) was identified in a study of T cell clonality in common variable immunodeficiency. TCRdb keeps only in-frame clones here, not all; method: immunoSEQ multiplex PCR. The sample is made up of tens of thousands of clones, none counted only once. This clone was seen ten or more times. The CDR3 end lies 3 residues beyond the end of the read and is filled in from the germline J gene. In germline, CDR1 is LNHDA, CDR2 SQIVND (reference sequence). Trimming removed 4 bases from V and 7 bases from J, with 20 bases in between. CDR3 length: 16 amino acids. This chain links TRBV19 with TRBJ2-1; the D is unclear. This clonotype was obtained from a person aged 18 to 75 in good health. The specimen was peripheral blood mononuclear cells. The DNA read from the CDR3 is TGTGCCAGTAGTACCCTTTATTCCCTACTAAAGAATGAG. The encoded protein is CASSTLYSLLKNE. In full, the CDR3 is CASSTLYSLLKNEQFF.